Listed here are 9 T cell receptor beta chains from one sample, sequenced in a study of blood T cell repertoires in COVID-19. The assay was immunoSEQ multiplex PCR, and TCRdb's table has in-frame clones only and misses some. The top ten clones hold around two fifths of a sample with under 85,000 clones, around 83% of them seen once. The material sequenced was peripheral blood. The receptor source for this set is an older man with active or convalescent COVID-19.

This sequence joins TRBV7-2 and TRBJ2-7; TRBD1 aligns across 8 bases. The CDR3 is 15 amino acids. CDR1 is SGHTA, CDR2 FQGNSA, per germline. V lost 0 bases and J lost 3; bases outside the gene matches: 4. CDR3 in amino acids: CASSLAQGTGYEQYF. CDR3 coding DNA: TGTGCCAGCAGCTTAGCGCAGGGGACAGGCTACGAGCAGTACTTC.

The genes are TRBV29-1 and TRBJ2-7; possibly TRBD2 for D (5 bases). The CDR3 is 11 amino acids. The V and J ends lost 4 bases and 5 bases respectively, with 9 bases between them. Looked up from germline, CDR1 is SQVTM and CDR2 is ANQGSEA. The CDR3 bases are TGCAGCGTTGTATGGGAGAACGAGCAGTACTTC. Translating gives CSVVWENEQYF.

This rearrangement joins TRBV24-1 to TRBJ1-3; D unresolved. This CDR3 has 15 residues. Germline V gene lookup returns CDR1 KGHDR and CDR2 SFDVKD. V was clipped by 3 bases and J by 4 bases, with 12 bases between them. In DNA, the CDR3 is TGTGCCACCAGTGATAGGCTAGAAGAAGGAAACACCATATATTTT. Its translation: CATSDRLEEGNTIYF.

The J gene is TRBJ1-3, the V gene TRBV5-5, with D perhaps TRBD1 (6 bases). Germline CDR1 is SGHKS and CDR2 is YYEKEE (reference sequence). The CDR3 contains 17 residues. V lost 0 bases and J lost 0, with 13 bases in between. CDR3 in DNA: TGTGCCAGCAGCTTGGCCTCGGGACAACTCTCTGGAAACACCATATATTTT. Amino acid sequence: CASSLASGQLSGNTIYF.

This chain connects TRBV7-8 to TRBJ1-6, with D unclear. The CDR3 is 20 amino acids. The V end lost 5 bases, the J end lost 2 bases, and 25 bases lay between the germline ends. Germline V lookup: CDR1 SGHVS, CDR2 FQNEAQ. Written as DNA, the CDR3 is TGTGCCAGCAGCGAACTCGGGTTCGGATTTGGAAGGACCTATAATTCACCCCTCCACTTT. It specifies CASSELGFGFGRTYNSPLHF.

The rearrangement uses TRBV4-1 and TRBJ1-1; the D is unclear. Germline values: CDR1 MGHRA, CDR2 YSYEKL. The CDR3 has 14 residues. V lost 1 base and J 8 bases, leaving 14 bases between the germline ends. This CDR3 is CASSQVISGREAFF. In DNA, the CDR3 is TGCGCCAGCAGCCAAGTAATCAGTGGCCGCGAAGCTTTCTTT.

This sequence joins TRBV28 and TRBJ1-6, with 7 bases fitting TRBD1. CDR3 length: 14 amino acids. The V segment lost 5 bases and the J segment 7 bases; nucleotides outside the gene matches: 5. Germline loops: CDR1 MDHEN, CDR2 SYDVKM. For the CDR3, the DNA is TGTGCCAGCAGTACCCCAGGGGGGAATTCACCCCTCCACTTT. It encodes CASSTPGGNSPLHF. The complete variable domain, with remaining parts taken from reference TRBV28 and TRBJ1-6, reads DVKVTQSSRYLVKRTGEKVFLECVQDMDHENMFWYRQDPGLGLRLIYFSYDVKMKEKGDIPEGYSVSREKKERFSLILESASTNQTSMYLCASSTPGGNSPLHFGNGTRLTVT.

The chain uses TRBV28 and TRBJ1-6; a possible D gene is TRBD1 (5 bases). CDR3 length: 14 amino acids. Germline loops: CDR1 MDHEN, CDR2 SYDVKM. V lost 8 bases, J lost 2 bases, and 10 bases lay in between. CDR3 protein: CASEGATYNSPLHF. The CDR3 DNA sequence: TGTGCCAGCGAAGGGGCTACCTATAATTCACCCCTCCACTTT.

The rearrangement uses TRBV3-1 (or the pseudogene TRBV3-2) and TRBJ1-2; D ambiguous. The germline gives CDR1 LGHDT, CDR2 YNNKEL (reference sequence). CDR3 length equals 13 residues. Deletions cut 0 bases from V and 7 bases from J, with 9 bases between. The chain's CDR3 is CASSQERESGYTF. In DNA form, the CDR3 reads TGTGCCAGCAGCCAAGAGAGGGAGAGTGGCTACACCTTC.